These 2 T cell receptor beta chains were all obtained from the same sample, sequenced in a study of blood T cell repertoires in COVID-19. Clones were sequenced by immunoSEQ multiplex PCR, and TCRdb holds only the in-frame ones, with some missing. The sample lists fewer than 110,000 clones, approximately 89% seen once, with roughly 18% in the top ten. Sequenced material: peripheral blood. These receptors were taken from a woman older than 75 in a cohort sampled during active COVID-19.

The rearrangement joins TRBV7-2 to TRBJ2-7; D is unclear. The CDR3 has 17 amino acids. Germline V gives CDR1 SGHTA, CDR2 FQGNSA. Trimming shortened V by 1 base and J by 2 bases, and 18 bases separated the two germline ends. In DNA form, the CDR3 reads TGTGCCAGCAGCTTAGTCGAGTCCGGGTCCTTCCCCTACGAGCAGTACTTC. This codes for CASSLVESGSFPYEQYF.

V and J are TRBV4-1 and TRBJ2-1; D call uncertain. The CDR3 is made up of 14 amino acids. Trimming pared 4 bases from V and 3 bases from J, leaving 10 bases between. Per the germline V gene, CDR1 is MGHRA and CDR2 is YSYEKL. This CDR3 is CASSLQVDYNEQFF. The CDR3 bases are TGCGCCAGCAGCCTCCAGGTAGACTACAATGAGCAGTTCTTC.